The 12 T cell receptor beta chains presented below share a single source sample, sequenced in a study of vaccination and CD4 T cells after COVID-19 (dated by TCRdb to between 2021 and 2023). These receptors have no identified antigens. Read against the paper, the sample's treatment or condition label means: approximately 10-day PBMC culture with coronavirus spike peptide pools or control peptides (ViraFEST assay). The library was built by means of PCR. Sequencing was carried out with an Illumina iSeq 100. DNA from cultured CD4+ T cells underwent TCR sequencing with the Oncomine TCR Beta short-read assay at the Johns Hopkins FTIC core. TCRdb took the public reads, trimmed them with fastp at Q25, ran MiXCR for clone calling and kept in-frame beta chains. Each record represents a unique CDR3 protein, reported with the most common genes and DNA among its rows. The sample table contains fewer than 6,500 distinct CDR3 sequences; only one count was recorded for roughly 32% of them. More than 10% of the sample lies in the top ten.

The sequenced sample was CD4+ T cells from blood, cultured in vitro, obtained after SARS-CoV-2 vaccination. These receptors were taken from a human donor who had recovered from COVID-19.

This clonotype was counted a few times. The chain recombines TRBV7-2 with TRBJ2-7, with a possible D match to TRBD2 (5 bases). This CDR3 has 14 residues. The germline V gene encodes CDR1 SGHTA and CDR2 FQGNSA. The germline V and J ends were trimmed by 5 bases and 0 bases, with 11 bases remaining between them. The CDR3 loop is CASSPSRDSYEQYF. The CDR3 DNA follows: TGTGCCAGCAGCCCTTCCCGGGACTCCTACGAGCAGTACTTC.

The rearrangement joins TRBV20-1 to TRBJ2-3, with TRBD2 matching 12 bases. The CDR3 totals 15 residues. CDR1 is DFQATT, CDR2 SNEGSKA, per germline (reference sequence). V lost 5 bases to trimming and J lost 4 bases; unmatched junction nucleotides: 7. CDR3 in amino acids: CSAGPTSGSPDTQYF. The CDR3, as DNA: TGCAGTGCTGGACCGACTAGCGGGAGCCCAGATACGCAGTATTTT.

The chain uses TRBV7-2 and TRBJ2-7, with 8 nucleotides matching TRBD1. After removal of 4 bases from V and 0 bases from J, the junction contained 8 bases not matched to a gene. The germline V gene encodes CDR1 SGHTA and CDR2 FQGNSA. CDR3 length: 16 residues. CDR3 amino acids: CASSYTGGFSSYEQYF. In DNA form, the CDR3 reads TGTGCCAGCAGCTACACAGGGGGGTTTTCCTCCTACGAGCAGTACTTC.

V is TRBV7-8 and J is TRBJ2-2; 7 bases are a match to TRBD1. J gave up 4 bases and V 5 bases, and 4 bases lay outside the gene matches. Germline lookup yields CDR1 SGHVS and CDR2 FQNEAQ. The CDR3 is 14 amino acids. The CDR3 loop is CASSPRGITGELFF. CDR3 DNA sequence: TGTGCCAGCAGCCCCAGGGGGATCACCGGGGAGCTGTTTTTT.

The CDR3 reads CASRRQGEGYTF. The CDR3 coding sequence is TGTGCCAGCAGGCGTCAAGGGGAGGGCTACACCTTC. This chain connects TRBV12-3 or TRBV12-4 to TRBJ1-2, with a weak D call TRBD1 (5 bases). The length of the CDR3 is 12 residues. Trimming removed 6 bases at V and 8 bases at J, with 13 bases between.

CDR3 loop: CAISEPSGNSPLHF. The CDR3 DNA reads TGTGCCATCAGTGAGCCCTCCGGTAATTCACCCCTCCACTTT. This rearrangement joins TRBV10-3 to TRBJ1-6; D is undetermined. The CDR3 spans 14 residues. Deletions cut 2 bases from V and 6 bases from J, with 8 bases between. The germline CDR1 and CDR2 sequences are ENHRY and SYGVKD.

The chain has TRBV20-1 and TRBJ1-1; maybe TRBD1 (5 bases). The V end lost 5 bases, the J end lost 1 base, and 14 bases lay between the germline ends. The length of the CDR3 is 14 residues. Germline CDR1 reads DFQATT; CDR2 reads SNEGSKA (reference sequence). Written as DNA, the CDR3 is TGCAGTGCTCGACAGCCCTGGGGGAACACTGAAGCTTTCTTT. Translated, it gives CSARQPWGNTEAFF.

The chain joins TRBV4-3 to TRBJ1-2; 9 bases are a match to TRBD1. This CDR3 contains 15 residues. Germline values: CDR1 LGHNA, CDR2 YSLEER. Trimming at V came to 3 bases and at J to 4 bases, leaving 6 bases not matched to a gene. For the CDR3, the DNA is TGCGCCAGCAGCCACCGGTTACAGGGGGCCTATGGCTACACCTTC. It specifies CASSHRLQGAYGYTF.

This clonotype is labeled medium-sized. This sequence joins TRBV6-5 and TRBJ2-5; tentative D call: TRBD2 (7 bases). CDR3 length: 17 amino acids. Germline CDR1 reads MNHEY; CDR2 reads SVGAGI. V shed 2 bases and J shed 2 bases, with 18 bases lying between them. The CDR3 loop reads CASSYTRGGGPQETQYF. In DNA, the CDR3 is TGTGCCAGCAGTTACACGCGGGGAGGGGGGCCTCAAGAGACCCAGTACTTC.

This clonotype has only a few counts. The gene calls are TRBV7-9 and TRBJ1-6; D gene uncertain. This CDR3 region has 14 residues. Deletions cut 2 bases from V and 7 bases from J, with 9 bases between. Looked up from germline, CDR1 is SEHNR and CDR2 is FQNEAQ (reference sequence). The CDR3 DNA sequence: TGTGCCAGCAGCTTACCGGGTGAAAATTCACCCCTCCACTTT. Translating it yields CASSLPGENSPLHF.

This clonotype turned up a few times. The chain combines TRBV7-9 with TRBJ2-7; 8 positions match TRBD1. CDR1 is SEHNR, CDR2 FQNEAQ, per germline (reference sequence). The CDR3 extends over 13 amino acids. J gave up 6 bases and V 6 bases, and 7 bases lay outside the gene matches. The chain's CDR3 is CASRPTGEGEQYF. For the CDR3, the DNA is TGTGCCAGCAGACCGACAGGGGAAGGCGAGCAGTACTTC.

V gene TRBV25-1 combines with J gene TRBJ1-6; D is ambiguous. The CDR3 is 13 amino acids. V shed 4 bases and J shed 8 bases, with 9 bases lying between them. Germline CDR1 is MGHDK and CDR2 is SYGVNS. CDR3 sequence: CASSVKHHSPLHF. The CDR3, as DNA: TGTGCCAGCAGTGTGAAGCACCATTCACCCCTCCACTTT.